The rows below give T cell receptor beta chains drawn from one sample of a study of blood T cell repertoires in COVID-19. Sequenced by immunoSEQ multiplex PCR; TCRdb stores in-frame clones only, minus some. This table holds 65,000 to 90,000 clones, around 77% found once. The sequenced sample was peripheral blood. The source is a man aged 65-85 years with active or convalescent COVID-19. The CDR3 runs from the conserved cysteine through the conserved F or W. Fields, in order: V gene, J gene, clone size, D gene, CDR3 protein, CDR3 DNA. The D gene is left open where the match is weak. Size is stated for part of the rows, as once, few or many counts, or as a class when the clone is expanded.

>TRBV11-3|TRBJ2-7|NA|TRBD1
CASGQGEGVYEQYF
TGTGCCAGCGGACAGGGGGAAGGGGTCTACGAGCAGTACTTC
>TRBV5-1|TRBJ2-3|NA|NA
CASSSGRTDTQYF
TGCGCCAGCAGTTCCGGTCGCACAGATACGCAGTATTTT
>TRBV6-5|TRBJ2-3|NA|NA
CASRKTEADTQYF
TGTGCCAGCAGGAAGACAGAAGCAGATACGCAGTATTTT
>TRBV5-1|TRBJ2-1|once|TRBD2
CASSSWRSGGNNEQFF
TGCGCCAGCAGCTCGTGGCGTAGCGGGGGTAACAATGAGCAGTTCTTC
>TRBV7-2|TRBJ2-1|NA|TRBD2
CASSLALTSGGTGQFF
TGTGCCAGCAGCTTAGCGCTTACTAGCGGGGGAACCGGGCAGTTCTTC
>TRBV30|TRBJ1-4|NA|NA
CAWSVRENEKLFF
TGTGCCTGGAGTGTACGGGAGAATGAAAAACTGTTTTTT
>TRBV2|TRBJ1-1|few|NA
CASSREGEAFF
TGTGCCAGCAGTAGGGAGGGCGAAGCTTTCTTT
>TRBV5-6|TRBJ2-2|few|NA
CASSVLTGRQNTGELFF
TGTGCCAGCAGCGTCCTAACAGGGCGACAAAACACCGGGGAGCTGTTTTTT
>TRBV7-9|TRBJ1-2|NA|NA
CASIPNEEGVYYGYTF
TGTGCCAGCATCCCCAACGAGGAGGGTGTCTACTATGGCTACACCTTC
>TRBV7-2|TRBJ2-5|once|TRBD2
CASSNVAGRATETQYF
TGTGCCAGCAGCAACGTGGCGGGGAGGGCCACCGAGACCCAGTACTTC
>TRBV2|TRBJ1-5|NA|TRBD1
CASSDGQAQHF
TGTGCCAGCAGTGACGGACAGGCCCAGCATTTT
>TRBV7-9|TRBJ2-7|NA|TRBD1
CASGQGGPYEQYF
TGTGCCAGCGGACAGGGGGGGCCCTACGAGCAGTACTTC
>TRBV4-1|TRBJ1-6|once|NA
CASSQEVQSSYNSPLHF
TGCGCCAGCAGCCAAGAAGTACAGAGCTCCTATAATTCACCCCTCCACTTT
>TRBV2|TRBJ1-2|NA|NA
CASSDQGHSIYGYTF
TGTGCCAGCAGTGACCAGGGCCACTCTATCTATGGCTACACCTTC